The rows below give T cell receptor beta chains drawn from one sample of a study of response to subunit inactivated influenza vaccine. TCRdb recomputed calls from the RT-PCR reads with MiXCR, one row per CDR3 protein. The sample carries 540,000 or so distinct CDR3 sequences, 10% to 15% recorded once. The sequencing used PBMCs from blood, collected 40 to 50 days after vaccination. These receptors were collected from a man in his fifties who received an inactivated influenza vaccine. Both conserved end residues are part of each CDR3. A D gene is named only where the DNA matches it firmly. Rows may omit the clone size; those that give it use once, few, many or a size class.

TRBV7-2,TRBJ2-7,NA,few,TGTGCCAGCAGCGCAGGTCCCCTAGACTACGAGCAGTACTTC,CASSAGPLDYEQYF
TRBV20-1,TRBJ2-7,NA,once,TGCAGTGCTAGTGGTCTGGGTAGCGGAAACTCCTACGACCAGTACTTC,CSASGLGSGNSYDQYF
TRBV24-1,TRBJ2-5,TRBD1,NA,TGTGCCACCAGTGACACAACGGGGACAGCGTCCGACCAAGAGACCCAGTACTTC,CATSDTTGTASDQETQYF
TRBV10-3,TRBJ2-7,TRBD1,few,TGTGCCATCAGTGAGGAGACAGGGGGCTTTTACGAGCAGTACTTC,CAISEETGGFYEQYF
TRBV28,TRBJ1-2,NA,few,TGTGCCAGCAGAAACCACCTAAAGAAGGACAAGGAGAGCTATGGCTACACCTTC,CASRNHLKKDKESYGYTF
TRBV12-3/TRBV12-4,TRBJ2-1,NA,NA,TGTGCCAGCAGTTTCGTTAGTCCATATGAGCAGTTCTTC,CASSFVSPYEQFF
TRBV6-5,TRBJ2-2,TRBD2,many,TGTGCCAGCAGTTTGACTAGCGGTTACACCGGGGAGCTGTTTTTT,CASSLTSGYTGELFF
TRBV20-1,TRBJ1-6,NA,many,TGCAGTGCTTTTGGGGGCCTCCTCCACTTT,CSAFGGLLHF
TRBV7-2,TRBJ2-1,NA,few,TGTGCCAGCAGCCACCAGGACGACTACAATGAGCAGTTCTTC,CASSHQDDYNEQFF
TRBV5-1,TRBJ2-7,NA,many,TGCGCCAGCAGCCCCGCATCCGGGACAACTTACGAGCAGTACTTC,CASSPASGTTYEQYF
TRBV9,TRBJ1-1,TRBD1,few,TGTGCCAGCAGCGTTACCGGGACAGGGGCTACTGAAGCTTTCTTT,CASSVTGTGATEAFF
TRBV6-5,TRBJ2-5,NA,many,TGTGCCAGCAGTTACTTCCAAGGGGAAGAGACCCAGTACTTC,CASSYFQGEETQYF
TRBV20-1,TRBJ2-2,NA,few,TGCAGTGCTAGTGGGGGTATAGTAGACACCGGGGAGCTGGTTTTT,CSASGGIVDTGELVF
TRBV7-2,TRBJ1-4,TRBD1,few,TGTGCCAGCAGCAAACAGGGGGCAACTAATGAAAAACTGTTTTTT,CASSKQGATNEKLFF
TRBV20-1,TRBJ2-5,NA,few,TGCAGTGCGAAGACGGAAGAGACCCAGTACTTC,CSAKTEETQYF
TRBV6-5,TRBJ2-7,NA,NA,TGTGCCAGCAGCTATGGACAGATATACGAGCAGTACTTC,CASSYGQIYEQYF
TRBV6-5,TRBJ1-4,NA,NA,TGTGCCAGCAGTTACTCACAGGGTGGGGCTTTGAGTTTT,CASSYSQGGALSF
TRBV12-3/TRBV12-4,TRBJ2-5,NA,few,TGTGCCAGCAGCGCTGCGGGAAGTCGAGAGACCCAGTACTTC,CASSAAGSRETQYF
TRBV28,TRBJ2-1,NA,NA,TGTGCCAGCAGTTCCCTCGGGGAGAGAGGGGTCAATGAGCAGTTCTTC,CASSSLGERGVNEQFF
TRBV11-2,TRBJ2-5,NA,many,TGTGCCAGCAGCCGATCAGAGACCCAGTACTTC,CASSRSETQYF
TRBV30,TRBJ1-5,NA,NA,TGTGCCTGGAGTGGACAGCCCAATCAGCCCCAGCATTTT,CAWSGQPNQPQHF
TRBV3-1,TRBJ2-2,NA,NA,TGTGCCAGCAGCCAAGTGCAGAAAACGGCCGGGGAGCTGTTTTTT,CASSQVQKTAGELFF
TRBV25-1,TRBJ1-5,NA,NA,TGTGCCAGCAGTAGGTACTCGTCTAGCAATCAGCCCCAGCATTTT,CASSRYSSSNQPQHF
TRBV7-2,TRBJ2-4,NA,many,TGTGCCAGCAGCCCGCCCATGGGGGGGGCCGACTTAAACATTCAGTACTTC,CASSPPMGGADLNIQYF
TRBV10-3,TRBJ2-1,TRBD2,few,TGTGCCATCAGCGGGACTAGCGGAGCCAATGAGCAGTTCTTC,CAISGTSGANEQFF
TRBV9,TRBJ2-5,TRBD2,NA,TGTGCCAGCAGCGGACTCCCTCTAGCGGGAGGGATGGAGACCCAGTACTTC,CASSGLPLAGGMETQYF
TRBV24-1,TRBJ1-5,NA,NA,TGTGCCACCAGTGATTCCGGCGCGGGGGCAAATCAGCCCCAGCATTTT,CATSDSGAGANQPQHF
TRBV7-9,TRBJ2-5,NA,few,TGTGCCAGCAGCCCAATAGGTGTTGAGACCCAGTACTTC,CASSPIGVETQYF
TRBV7-3,TRBJ2-1,TRBD2,few,TGTGCCAGCAGCCCGGTCCCAACTAGCGGGAGGGACAATGAGCAGTTCTTC,CASSPVPTSGRDNEQFF
TRBV20-1,TRBJ1-6,NA,NA,TGCAGTGCTTCGACGGGAAGCTCCTATAATTCACCCCTCCACTTT,CSASTGSSYNSPLHF
TRBV28,TRBJ1-2,NA,NA,TGTGCCAGCAGGTCCGGGGCCTACTATGGCTACACCTTC,CASRSGAYYGYTF